This T cell receptor (beta chain) came from a study of CD8+ T cells in alopecia areata. Turning to this clone: Its antigen is unidentified.

The CDR3 runs 17 residues. The V gene's germline CDR1 is LNHNV and CDR2 YYDKDF (reference sequence). With 4 bases clipped from V and 1 base from J, the junction kept 11 bases outside the gene matches. Findings and caveats of the study: A large proportion of expanded lesional clones were detected persisting in scalp and blood during tofacitinib. Among patients, TCR sharing was less clear than in mice, a difference possibly due in part to HLA diversity in the patient population.

The treatment here: oral pan-JAK inhibitor, 5-10 mg twice daily. Reverse transcription of extracted RNA yielded cDNA, which provided the sequencing template. Data came from immunoSEQ multiplex PCR; TCRdb stores just in-frame clones and leaves some out. The table has 90,000 or so clones, around 44% seen once. This receptor was obtained from a human donor with alopecia areata. Sample: CD8+ T cells sorted from blood, taken at week 24, from a patient treated with tofacitinib. This chain joins TRBV15 and TRBJ2-3; 7 bases are a match to TRBD2. CDR3 sequence reads: CATSTTGGGSRTDTQYF. The DNA of the CDR3 is TGTGCCACCAGCACGACGGGTGGCGGGAGCCGCACAGATACGCAGTATTTT.